This record concerns one T cell receptor beta chain sequence. This sample is part of a study of blood T cells in healthy people across ages. It was with a sample-barcoded 5' primer and a J-beta primer mix that a second PCR of roughly 7 to 12 cycles was run. In TCRdb, the 5' RACE reads were re-called with MiXCR into one record per CDR3 protein. The data show approximately 1,000,000 distinct CDR3 sequences, 35% to 50% seen once. The V gene's germline CDR1 is LGHNA and CDR2 YNFKEQ. V shed 6 bases and J 8 bases; nucleotides not matched to a gene: 6. The length of the CDR3 is 12 residues. The clonotype originates from a woman in her fifties or sixties in good health. This sequence joins TRBV4-2 and TRBJ1-2; TRBD1 matches 7 bases. Sequenced input: blood. The chain's CDR3 is CASRFTGVGYTF. Here the CDR3 DNA reads TGTGCCAGCAGGTTCACAGGGGTCGGCTACACCTTC.